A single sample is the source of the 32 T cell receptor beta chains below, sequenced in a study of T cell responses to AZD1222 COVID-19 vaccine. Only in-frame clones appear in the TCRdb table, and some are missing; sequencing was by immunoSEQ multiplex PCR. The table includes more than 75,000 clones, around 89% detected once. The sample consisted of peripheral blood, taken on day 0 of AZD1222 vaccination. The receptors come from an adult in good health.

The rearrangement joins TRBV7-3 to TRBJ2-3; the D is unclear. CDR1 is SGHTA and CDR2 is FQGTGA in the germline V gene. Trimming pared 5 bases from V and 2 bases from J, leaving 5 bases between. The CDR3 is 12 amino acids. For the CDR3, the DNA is TGTGCCAGCAGCATGAACACAGATACGCAGTATTTT. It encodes CASSMNTDTQYF.

The CDR3, as DNA: TGTGCCAGCAGTGCGCCGGGACTAGCGGTCGGGCCAGATACGCAGTATTTT. Its translation is CASSAPGLAVGPDTQYF. V gene TRBV2 combines with J gene TRBJ2-3; 11 bases align to TRBD2. The CDR3 consists of 17 residues. Germline CDR1 is SNHLY and CDR2 is FYNNEI. Losses at the gene ends were 4 bases for V and 4 bases for J; bases not matched to a gene: 10.

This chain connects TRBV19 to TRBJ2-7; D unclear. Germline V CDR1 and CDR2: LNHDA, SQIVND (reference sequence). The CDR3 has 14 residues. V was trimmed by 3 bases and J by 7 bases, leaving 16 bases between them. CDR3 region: CASSMVDRAGEQYF. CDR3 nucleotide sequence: TGTGCCAGTAGTATGGTGGACCGTGCTGGGGAGCAGTACTTC.

DNA of the CDR3: TGTGCCAGCTCACCACTAACGACAGCTAATTCACCCCTCCACTTT. It yields the protein CASSPLTTANSPLHF. The chain employs TRBV18 and TRBJ1-6; maybe TRBD1 (5 bases). From germline, CDR1 is KGHSH and CDR2 LQKENI. The CDR3 runs 15 residues. V dropped 1 base and J dropped 6 bases, with 10 bases sitting between them.

The chain's CDR3 is CASSSTGVNSPLHF. The CDR3 DNA reads TGTGCCAGCAGCTCCACAGGGGTTAATTCACCCCTCCACTTT. The chain combines TRBV11-2 with TRBJ1-6; 7 bases align to TRBD1. The CDR3 consists of 14 residues. From germline, CDR1 is SGHAT and CDR2 FQNNGV. V trimming: 4 bases; J trimming: 6 bases; junction bases outside the gene matches: 3. The entire variable domain, with the rest obtained from reference TRBV11-2 and TRBJ1-6, is as follows: EAGVAQSPRYKIIEKRQSVAFWCNPISGHATLYWYQQILGQGPKLLIQFQNNGVVDDSQLPKDRFSAERLKGVDSTLKIQPAKLEDSAVYLCASSSTGVNSPLHFGNGTRLTVT.

The CDR3 region has the DNA TGTGCCAGCAGTGAATCCCGGCAGGGTAAAGGCGAGCAGTACTTC. It encodes CASSESRQGKGEQYF. The J gene is TRBJ2-7, the V gene TRBV6-1; D perhaps matches TRBD1 (5 bases). CDR1 is MNHNS and CDR2 is SASEGT in the germline V gene. The CDR3 spans 15 residues. Trimming pared 2 bases from V and 6 bases from J, leaving 17 bases between.

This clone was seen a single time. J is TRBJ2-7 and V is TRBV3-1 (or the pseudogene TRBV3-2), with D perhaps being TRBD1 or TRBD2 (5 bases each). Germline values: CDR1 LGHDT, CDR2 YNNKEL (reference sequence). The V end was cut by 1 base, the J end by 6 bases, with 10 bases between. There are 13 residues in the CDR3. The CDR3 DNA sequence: TGTGCCAGCAGCCAAGGGGGGTGGGGCGAGCAGTACTTC. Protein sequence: CASSQGGWGEQYF.

CDR3 in amino acids: CASSMGLAGRETQYF. The CDR3 coding sequence is TGTGCCAGCAGCATGGGACTAGCGGGAAGGGAGACCCAGTACTTC. The chain employs TRBV7-3 and TRBJ2-5, with TRBD2 matching over 13 bases. This CDR3 is 15 amino acids long. Per the germline V gene, CDR1 is SGHTA and CDR2 is FQGTGA. V lost 5 bases to trimming and J lost 5 bases; unmatched junction nucleotides: 5.

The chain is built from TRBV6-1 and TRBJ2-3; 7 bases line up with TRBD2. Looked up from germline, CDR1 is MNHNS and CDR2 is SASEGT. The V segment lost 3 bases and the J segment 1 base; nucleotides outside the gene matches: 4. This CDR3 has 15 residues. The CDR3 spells CASSEGGYGTDTQYF. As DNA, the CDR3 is TGTGCCAGCAGTGAGGGAGGGTACGGCACAGATACGCAGTATTTT.

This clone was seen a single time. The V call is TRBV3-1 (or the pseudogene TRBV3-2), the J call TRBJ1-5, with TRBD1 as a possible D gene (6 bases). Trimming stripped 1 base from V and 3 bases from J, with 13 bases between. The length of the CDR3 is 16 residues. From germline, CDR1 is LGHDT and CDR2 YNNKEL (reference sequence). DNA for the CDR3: TGTGCCAGCAGCCAAGGTTCGACAGGTTTCAATCAGCCCCAGCATTTT. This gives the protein CASSQGSTGFNQPQHF.

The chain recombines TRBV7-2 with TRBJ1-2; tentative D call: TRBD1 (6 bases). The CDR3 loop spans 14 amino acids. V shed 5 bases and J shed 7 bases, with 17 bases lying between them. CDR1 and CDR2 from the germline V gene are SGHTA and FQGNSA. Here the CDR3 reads CASSQTTGSSGYTF. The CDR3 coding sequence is TGTGCCAGCAGCCAAACGACAGGATCAAGTGGCTACACCTTC.

The CDR3 protein is CASSHRERGNEQFF. The CDR3 DNA is TGTGCCAGCAGCCATCGGGAGAGGGGCAATGAGCAGTTCTTC. This chain connects TRBV3-1 (or the pseudogene TRBV3-2) to TRBJ2-1, with D perhaps matching TRBD2 (6 bases). Trimming left V 3 bases short and J 6 bases short, with 12 bases between. The CDR3 spans 14 residues. The germline CDR1 and CDR2 sequences are LGHDT and YNNKEL (reference sequence).

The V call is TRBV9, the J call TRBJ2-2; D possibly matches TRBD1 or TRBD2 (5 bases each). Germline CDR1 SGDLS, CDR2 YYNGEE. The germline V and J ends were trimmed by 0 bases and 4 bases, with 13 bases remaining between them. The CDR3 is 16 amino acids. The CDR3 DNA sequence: TGTGCCAGCAGCGTAGCGGGGCAGGGAAGCACCGGGGAGCTGTTTTTT. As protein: CASSVAGQGSTGELFF.

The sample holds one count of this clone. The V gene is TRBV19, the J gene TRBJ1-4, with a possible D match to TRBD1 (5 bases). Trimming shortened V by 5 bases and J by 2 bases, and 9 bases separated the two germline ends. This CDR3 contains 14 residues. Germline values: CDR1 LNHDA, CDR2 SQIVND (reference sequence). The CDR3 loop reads CASSQGWTNEKLFF. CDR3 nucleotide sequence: TGTGCCAGTAGTCAGGGATGGACTAATGAAAAACTGTTTTTT.

CDR3 in amino acids: CASSLAGQTNYGYTF. CDR3 coding DNA: TGTGCCAGCAGCTTGGCGGGGCAGACCAACTATGGCTACACCTTC. The rearrangement joins TRBV5-4 to TRBJ1-2; D is perhaps TRBD1 (5 bases). This CDR3 is built from 15 residues. From germline, CDR1 is SGHNT and CDR2 YYREEE (reference sequence). Trimming removed 0 bases at V and 2 bases at J, with 11 bases between.

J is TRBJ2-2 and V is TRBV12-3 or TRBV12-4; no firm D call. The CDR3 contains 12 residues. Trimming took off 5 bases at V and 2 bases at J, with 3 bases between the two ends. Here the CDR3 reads CASSINTGELFF. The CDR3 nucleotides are TGTGCCAGCAGTATTAACACCGGGGAGCTGTTTTTT.

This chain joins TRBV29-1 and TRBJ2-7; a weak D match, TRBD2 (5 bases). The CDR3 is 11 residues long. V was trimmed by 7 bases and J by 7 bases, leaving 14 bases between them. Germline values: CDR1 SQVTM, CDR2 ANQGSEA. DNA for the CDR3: TGCAGCGCGGGGTGGGGTGGGGAGCAGTACTTC. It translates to CSAGWGGEQYF.

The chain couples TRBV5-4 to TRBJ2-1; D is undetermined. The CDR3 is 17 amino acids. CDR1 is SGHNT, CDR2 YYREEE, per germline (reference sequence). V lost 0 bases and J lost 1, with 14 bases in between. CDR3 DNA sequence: TGTGCCAGCAGCTTGGGGGGTGTGACGGTATCCTACAATGAGCAGTTCTTC. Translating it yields CASSLGGVTVSYNEQFF.

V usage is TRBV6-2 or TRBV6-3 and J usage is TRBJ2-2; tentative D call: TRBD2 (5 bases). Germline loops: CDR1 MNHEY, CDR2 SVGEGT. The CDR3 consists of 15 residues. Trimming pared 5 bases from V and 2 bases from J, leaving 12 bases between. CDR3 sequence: CASSPGYGNTGELFF. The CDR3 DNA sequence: TGTGCCAGCAGTCCGGGATATGGAAACACCGGGGAGCTGTTTTTT.

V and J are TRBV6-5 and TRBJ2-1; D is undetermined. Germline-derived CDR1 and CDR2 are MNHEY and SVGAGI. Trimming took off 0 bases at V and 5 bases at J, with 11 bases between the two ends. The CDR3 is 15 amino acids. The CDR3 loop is CASSYSRVSDNEQFF. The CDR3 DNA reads TGTGCCAGCAGTTACTCTAGGGTCAGCGACAATGAGCAGTTCTTC.

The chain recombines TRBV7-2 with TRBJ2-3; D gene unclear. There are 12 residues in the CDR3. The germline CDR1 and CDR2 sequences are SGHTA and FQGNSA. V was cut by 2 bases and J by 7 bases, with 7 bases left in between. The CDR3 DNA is TGTGCCAGCAGCTTAATCGAAAATACGCAGTATTTT. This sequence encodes CASSLIENTQYF.

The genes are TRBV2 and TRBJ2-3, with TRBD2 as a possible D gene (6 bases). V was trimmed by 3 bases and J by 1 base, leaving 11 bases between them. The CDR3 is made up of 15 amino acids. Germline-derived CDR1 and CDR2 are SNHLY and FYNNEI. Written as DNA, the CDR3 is TGTGCCAGCAGTGATTACGGGAGAGGCACAGATACGCAGTATTTT. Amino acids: CASSDYGRGTDTQYF.

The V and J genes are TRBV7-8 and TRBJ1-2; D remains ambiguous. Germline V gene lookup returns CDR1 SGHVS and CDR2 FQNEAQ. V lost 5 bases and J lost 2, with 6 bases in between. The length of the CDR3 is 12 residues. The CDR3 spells CASSQQNYGYTF. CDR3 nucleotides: TGTGCCAGCAGCCAACAGAACTATGGCTACACCTTC.

The CDR3: CASRRPGQGGNEQFF. CDR3 nucleotide sequence: TGTGCCAGCAGGCGACCGGGCCAAGGCGGCAATGAGCAGTTCTTC. The rearrangement links TRBV13 to TRBJ2-1; no reliable D call. The V gene lost 6 bases and the J gene lost 6 bases, with 18 bases spanning the gap. The CDR3 is made up of 15 amino acids. CDR1 PRHDT and CDR2 FYEKMQ come from the germline V gene (reference sequence).

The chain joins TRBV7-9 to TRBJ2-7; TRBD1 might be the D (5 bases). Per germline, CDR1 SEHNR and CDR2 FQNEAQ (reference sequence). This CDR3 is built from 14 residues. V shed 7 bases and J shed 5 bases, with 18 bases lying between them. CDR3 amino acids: CASTRPGRVDEQYF. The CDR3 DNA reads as TGTGCCAGCACCCGCCCCGGCAGGGTTGACGAGCAGTACTTC.

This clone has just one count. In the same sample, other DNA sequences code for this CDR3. Here the CDR3 DNA reads TGTGCCAGCAGCGCGGGACTAGCGGGAGTATACGAGCAGTACTTC. Protein: CASSAGLAGVYEQYF. The chain uses TRBV9 and TRBJ2-7; 14 bases map to TRBD2. V gave up 3 bases and J gave up 4 bases; unmatched junction bases: 3. The germline CDR1 and CDR2 sequences are SGDLS and YYNGEE. This CDR3 region has 15 residues.

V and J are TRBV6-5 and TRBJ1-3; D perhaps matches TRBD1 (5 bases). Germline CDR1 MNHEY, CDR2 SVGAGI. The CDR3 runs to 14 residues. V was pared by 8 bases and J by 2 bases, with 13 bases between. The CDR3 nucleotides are TGTGCCAGCTCCCCCCCGGGGGCTGGAAACACCATATATTTT. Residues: CASSPPGAGNTIYF.

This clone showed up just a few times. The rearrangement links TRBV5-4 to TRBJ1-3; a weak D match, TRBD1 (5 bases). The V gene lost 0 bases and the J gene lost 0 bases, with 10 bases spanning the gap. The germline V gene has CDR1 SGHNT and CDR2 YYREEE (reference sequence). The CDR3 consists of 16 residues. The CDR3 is CASSLAGAYSGNTIYF. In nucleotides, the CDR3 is TGTGCCAGCAGCTTGGCCGGGGCCTACTCTGGAAACACCATATATTTT.

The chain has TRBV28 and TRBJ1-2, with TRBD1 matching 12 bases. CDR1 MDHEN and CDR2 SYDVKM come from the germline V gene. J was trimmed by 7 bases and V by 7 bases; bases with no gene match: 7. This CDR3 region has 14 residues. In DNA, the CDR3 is TGTGCCAGCACCCGGGACAGGGGGCAATCTGGCTACACCTTC. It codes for CASTRDRGQSGYTF.

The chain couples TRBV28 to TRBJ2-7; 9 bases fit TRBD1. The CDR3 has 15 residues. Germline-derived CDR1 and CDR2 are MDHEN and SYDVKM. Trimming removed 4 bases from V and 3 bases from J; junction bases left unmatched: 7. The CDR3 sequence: CASSSPGQGLYEQYF. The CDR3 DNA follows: TGTGCCAGCAGTTCCCCGGGACAGGGTCTCTACGAGCAGTACTTC.

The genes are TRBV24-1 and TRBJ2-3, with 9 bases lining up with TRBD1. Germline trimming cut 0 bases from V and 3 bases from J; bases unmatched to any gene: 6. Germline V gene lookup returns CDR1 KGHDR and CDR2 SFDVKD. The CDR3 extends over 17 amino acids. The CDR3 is CATSDLPGQGRTDTQYF. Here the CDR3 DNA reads TGTGCCACCAGTGATTTGCCCGGACAGGGGAGGACAGATACGCAGTATTTT.

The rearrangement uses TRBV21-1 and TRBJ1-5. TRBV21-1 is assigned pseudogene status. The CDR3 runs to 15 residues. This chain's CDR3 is CASSHLAGSNQPQHF. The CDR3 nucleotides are TGTGCCAGCAGCCACCTAGCGGGGAGCAATCAGCCCCAGCATTTT.